Below, 3 T cell receptor beta chains from the same sample are listed, as sequenced in a study of blood T cell repertoires in COVID-19. Profiling relied on immunoSEQ multiplex PCR, and the TCRdb table lists in-frame clones only, not all of them. This table holds roughly 180,000 clones, more than 80% found once. Material for sequencing was PBMCs or T cells enriched from blood (not recorded which). The receptors stem from a man aged 40-49 years who had recovered from COVID-19.

The J gene is TRBJ1-3, the V gene TRBV9, with TRBD1 identical over 7 bases. The CDR3 sequence is 17 residues long. The germline gives CDR1 SGDLS, CDR2 YYNGEE. Losses at the gene ends were 4 bases for V and 0 bases for J; bases not matched to a gene: 10. The CDR3 spells CASSFTTGPNSGNTIYF. DNA for the CDR3: TGTGCCAGCAGCTTTACGACAGGGCCTAACTCTGGAAACACCATATATTTT.

This clone was detected only a few times. The gene calls are TRBV28 and TRBJ1-2; 7 positions match TRBD1. Germline V gene sequence: CDR1 MDHEN, CDR2 SYDVKM. The CDR3 is made up of 13 amino acids. J gave up 6 bases and V 4 bases, and 5 bases lay outside the gene matches. The CDR3 is CASSSPDRDGYTF. In DNA, the CDR3 is TGTGCCAGCAGTTCTCCTGACAGGGATGGCTACACCTTC.

This sequence joins TRBV29-1 and TRBJ2-2, with a tentative D call TRBD2 (6 bases). The CDR3 loop spans 13 amino acids. The V end was cut by 4 bases, the J end by 0 bases, with 6 bases between. Germline V gives CDR1 SQVTM, CDR2 ANQGSEA. The CDR3 DNA reads TGCAGCGTTGGACTAGCGAACACCGGGGAGCTGTTTTTT. It codes for CSVGLANTGELFF.